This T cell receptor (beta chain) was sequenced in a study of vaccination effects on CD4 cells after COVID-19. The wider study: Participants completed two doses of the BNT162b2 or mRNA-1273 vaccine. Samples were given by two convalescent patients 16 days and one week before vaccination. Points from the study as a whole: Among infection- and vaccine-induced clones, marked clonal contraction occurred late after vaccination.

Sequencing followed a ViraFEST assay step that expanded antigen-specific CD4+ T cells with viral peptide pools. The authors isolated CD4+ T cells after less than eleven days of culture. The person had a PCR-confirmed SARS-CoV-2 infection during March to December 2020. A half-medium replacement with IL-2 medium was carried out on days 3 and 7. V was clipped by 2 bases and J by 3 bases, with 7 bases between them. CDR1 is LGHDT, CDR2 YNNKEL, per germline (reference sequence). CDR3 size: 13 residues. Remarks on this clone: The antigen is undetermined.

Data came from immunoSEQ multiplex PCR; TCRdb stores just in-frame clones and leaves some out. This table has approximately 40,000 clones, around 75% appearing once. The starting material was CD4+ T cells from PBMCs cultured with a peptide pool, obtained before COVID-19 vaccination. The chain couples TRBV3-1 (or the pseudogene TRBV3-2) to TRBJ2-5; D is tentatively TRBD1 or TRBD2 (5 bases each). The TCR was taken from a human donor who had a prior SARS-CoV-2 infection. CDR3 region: CASSQRGEETQYF. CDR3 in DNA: TGTGCCAGCAGCCAACGGGGCGAAGAGACCCAGTACTTC.